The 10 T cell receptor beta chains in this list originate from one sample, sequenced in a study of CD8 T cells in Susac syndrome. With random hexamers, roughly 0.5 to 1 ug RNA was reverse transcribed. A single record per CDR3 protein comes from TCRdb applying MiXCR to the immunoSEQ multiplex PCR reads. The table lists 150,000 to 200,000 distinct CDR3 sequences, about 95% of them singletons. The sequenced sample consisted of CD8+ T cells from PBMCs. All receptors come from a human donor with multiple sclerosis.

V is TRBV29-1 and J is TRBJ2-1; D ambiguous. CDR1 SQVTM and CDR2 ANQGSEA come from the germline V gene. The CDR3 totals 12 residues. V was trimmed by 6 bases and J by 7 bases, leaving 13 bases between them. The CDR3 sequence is CSVVRTLNEQFF. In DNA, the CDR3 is TGCAGCGTCGTTCGCACCCTTAATGAGCAGTTCTTC.

CDR3: CASSSRGSPGVDEQYF. In DNA, the CDR3 is TGCGCCAGCAGCTCGCGGGGGAGCCCAGGTGTCGACGAGCAGTACTTC. The chain employs TRBV5-1 and TRBJ2-7; 7 nucleotides agree with TRBD2. J was trimmed by 5 bases and V by 3 bases; bases with no gene match: 14. Germline V CDR1 and CDR2: SGHRS, YFSETQ. This CDR3 is 16 amino acids long.

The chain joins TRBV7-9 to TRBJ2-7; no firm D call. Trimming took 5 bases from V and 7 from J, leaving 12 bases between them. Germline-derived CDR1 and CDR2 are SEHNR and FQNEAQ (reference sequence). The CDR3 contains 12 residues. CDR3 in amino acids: CASSARPSEQYF. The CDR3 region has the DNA TGTGCCAGCAGCGCCCGCCCTTCGGAGCAGTACTTC.

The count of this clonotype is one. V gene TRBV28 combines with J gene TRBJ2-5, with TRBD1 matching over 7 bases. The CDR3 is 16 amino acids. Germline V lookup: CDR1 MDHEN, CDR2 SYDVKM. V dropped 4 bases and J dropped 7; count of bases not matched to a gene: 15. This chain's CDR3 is CASSSGTVGFGVTQYF. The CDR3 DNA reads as TGTGCCAGCAGTTCTGGGACAGTGGGTTTTGGGGTGACCCAGTACTTC.

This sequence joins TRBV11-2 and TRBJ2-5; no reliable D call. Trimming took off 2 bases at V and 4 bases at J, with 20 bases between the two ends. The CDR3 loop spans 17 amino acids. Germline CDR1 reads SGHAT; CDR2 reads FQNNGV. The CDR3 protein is CASSLSAGLANRETQYF. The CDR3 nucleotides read TGTGCCAGCAGCTTATCGGCCGGGCTGGCCAATCGAGAGACCCAGTACTTC.

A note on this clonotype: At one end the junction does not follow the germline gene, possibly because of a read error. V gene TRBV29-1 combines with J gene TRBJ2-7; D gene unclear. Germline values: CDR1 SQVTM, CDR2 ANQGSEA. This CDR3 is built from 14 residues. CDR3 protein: CSVEGPEVSYEQHF. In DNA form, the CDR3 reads TGCAGCGTTGAAGGACCCGAGGTTTCCTACGAGCAGCACTTC.

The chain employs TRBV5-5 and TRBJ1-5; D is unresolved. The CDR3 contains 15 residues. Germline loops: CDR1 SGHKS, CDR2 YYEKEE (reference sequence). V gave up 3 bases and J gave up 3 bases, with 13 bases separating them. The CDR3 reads CASSSQEWLNQPQHF. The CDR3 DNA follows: TGTGCCAGCAGCTCCCAGGAGTGGCTCAATCAGCCCCAGCATTTT. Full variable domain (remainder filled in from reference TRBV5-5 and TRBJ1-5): DAGVTQSPTHLIKTRGQQVTLRCSPISGHKSVSWYQQVLGQGPQFIFQYYEKEERGRGNFPDRFSARQFPNYSSELNVNALLLGDSALYLCASSSQEWLNQPQHFGDGTRLSIL.

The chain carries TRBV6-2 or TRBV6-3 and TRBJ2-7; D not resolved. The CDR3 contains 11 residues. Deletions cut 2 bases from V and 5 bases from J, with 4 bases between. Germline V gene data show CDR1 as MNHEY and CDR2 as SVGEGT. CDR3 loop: CASSYVDEQYF. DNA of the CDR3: TGTGCCAGCAGTTACGTTGACGAGCAGTACTTC.

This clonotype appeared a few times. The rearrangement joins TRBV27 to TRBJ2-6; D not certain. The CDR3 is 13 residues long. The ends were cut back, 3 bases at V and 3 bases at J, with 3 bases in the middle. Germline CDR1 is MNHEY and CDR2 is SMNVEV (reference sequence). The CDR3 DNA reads TGTGCCAGCAGTTTCGGTGGGGCCAACGTCCTGACTTTC. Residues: CASSFGGANVLTF.

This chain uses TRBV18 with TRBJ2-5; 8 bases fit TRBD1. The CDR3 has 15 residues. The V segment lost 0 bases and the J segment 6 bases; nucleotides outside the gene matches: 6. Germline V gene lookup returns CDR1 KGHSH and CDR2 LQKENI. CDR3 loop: CASSPPDRAEKTQYF. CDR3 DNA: TGTGCCAGCTCACCACCGGACAGGGCTGAGAAGACCCAGTACTTC. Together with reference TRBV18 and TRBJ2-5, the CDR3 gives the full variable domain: NAGVMQNPRHLVRRRGQEARLRCSPMKGHSHVYWYRQLPEEGLKFMVYLQKENIIDESGMPKERFSAEFPKEGPSILRIQQVVRGDSAAYFCASSPPDRAEKTQYFGPGTRLLVL.